This T cell receptor beta chain was sequenced in a study of CD8 T cells in ankylosing spondylitis. Study findings and constraints: Some motif variants had been reported before (in reactive arthritis synovial fluid and blood). Significant enrichment of disease-linked clones was reported in matched ankylosing spondylitis synovial fluid. Blood of patients with ankylosing spondylitis appeared to be characterized by a TCR beta motif of eight highly homologous variants.

Quantitative 5'-RACE with molecular barcodes was used to make the TCR beta libraries. TCRdb recomputed calls from the 5' RACE reads with MiXCR, one row per CDR3 protein. The table lists a few hundred thousand distinct CDR3 sequences, about 17% of them singletons, with 40% to 50% in the top ten. As regards this clonotype: What it binds is not known.

Specimen: blood, either unsorted or a sorted T cell fraction (not recorded which). The clonotype was recovered from a male donor with ankylosing spondylitis.

The CDR3 is CASRGLGSYNEQFF. DNA for the CDR3: TGTGCCAGCAGGGGACTAGGTTCCTACAATGAGCAGTTCTTC. The rearrangement uses TRBV6-1 and TRBJ2-1; the match to TRBD2 covers 8 bases. This CDR3 region has 14 residues. Unmatched junction bases numbered 2, after V lost 6 bases and J lost 1 base. Germline lookup yields CDR1 MNHNS and CDR2 SASEGT.